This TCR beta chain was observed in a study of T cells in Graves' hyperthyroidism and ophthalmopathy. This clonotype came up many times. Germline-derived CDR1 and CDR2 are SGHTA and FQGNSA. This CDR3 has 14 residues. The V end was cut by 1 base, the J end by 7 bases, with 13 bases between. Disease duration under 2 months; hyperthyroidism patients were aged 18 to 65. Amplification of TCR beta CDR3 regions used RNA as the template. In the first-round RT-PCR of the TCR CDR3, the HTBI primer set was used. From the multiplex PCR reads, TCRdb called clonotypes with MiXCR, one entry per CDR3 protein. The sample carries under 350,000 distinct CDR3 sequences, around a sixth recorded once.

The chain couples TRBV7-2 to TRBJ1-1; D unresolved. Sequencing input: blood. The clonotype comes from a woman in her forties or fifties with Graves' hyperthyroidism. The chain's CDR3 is CASSLGAGFGEAFF. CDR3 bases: TGTGCCAGCAGCTTAGGTGCGGGGTTTGGTGAAGCTTTCTTT.